This T cell receptor beta chain is drawn from a study of early T cells in non-severe SARS-CoV-2 infection. The library protocol tagged individual cDNA molecules with unique molecular identifiers. TCRdb re-analysed the 5' RACE reads in MiXCR, keeping a single row per CDR3 protein. This sample has around 80,000 distinct CDR3 sequences, with roughly 13% found just once. CDR3 length: 13 amino acids. V dropped 4 bases and J dropped 1 base, with 7 bases sitting between them. Germline CDR1 MNHNY, CDR2 SVGAGI (reference sequence). The sample comprised whole blood. The TCR was taken from an adult who was a healthcare worker with PCR-confirmed SARS-CoV-2 infection or an uninfected control (not recorded which). The chain combines TRBV6-6 with TRBJ1-2; D is ambiguous. CDR3: CASSSGDNYGYTF. The DNA of the CDR3 is TGTGCCAGCAGTTCGGGCGATAACTATGGCTACACCTTC.